This T cell receptor (beta chain) was obtained from a study of cytomegalovirus exposure and HLA in healthy donors. Study-wide results and caveats: Overall, roughly 170 TCR beta chains were annotated as cytomegalovirus-associated. An analysis that came later showed most CMV-associated TCR beta chains appearing HLA-restricted. A cluster of highly shared sequence variants was likely a sequencing artifact.

Deletions cut 4 bases from V and 4 bases from J, with 13 bases between. The germline CDR1 and CDR2 sequences are SQVTM and ANQGSEA. CDR3 length equals 13 residues. The study sampled nominally healthy donors, though unrecorded immune exposures were likely. The PCR had 60 Vbeta and 13 Jbeta primers. Measured with immunoSEQ multiplex PCR; TCRdb has only the in-frame clones, and not every one. The data show about 160,000 clones, about 80% seen once. Regarding this clone: The target antigen is unknown.

The TCR comes from a man aged 25 to 40 in good health and CMV-seronegative. The chain links TRBV29-1 to TRBJ1-2; D gene ambiguous. Material for sequencing was PBMCs. This CDR3 reads CSVVGGNSYGYTF. In DNA, the CDR3 is TGCAGCGTTGTTGGAGGGAACAGCTATGGCTACACCTTC.